The 29 T cell receptor beta chains reported below all come from one sample, sequenced in a study of cytomegalovirus exposure and HLA in healthy donors. PCR amplification relied on 60 Vbeta primers (plus 13 Jbeta primers). Sequenced by immunoSEQ multiplex PCR; TCRdb stores in-frame clones only, minus some. In the table there are over 110,000 clones, 60% to 85% of which are singletons. The specimen sequenced was PBMCs. The receptors come from a male donor in good health and CMV-seropositive.

The chain uses TRBV5-6 and TRBJ2-2; D gene uncertain. There are 13 residues in the CDR3. In germline, CDR1 is SGHDT, CDR2 YYEEEE. V was cut by 2 bases and J by 7 bases, with 9 bases left in between. The CDR3 region has the DNA TGTGCCAGCAGCTTACAGAATGACGGGGAGCTGTTTTTT. Encoded protein: CASSLQNDGELFF.

This chain uses TRBV19 with TRBJ2-5, with a possible D match to TRBD2 (6 bases). Trimming left V 4 bases short and J 0 bases short, with 15 bases between. The CDR3 is 16 amino acids. The germline V gene has CDR1 LNHDA and CDR2 SQIVND (reference sequence). The CDR3 protein is CASSRKHGGYQETQYF. CDR3 nucleotides: TGTGCCAGTAGTAGAAAACACGGAGGGTACCAAGAGACCCAGTACTTC.

The chain recombines TRBV27 with TRBJ2-7; D remains unclear. Germline V gene data show CDR1 as MNHEY and CDR2 as SMNVEV (reference sequence). Trimming pared 8 bases from V and 3 bases from J, leaving 17 bases between. The CDR3 has 14 residues. The CDR3 loop is CASQDTVGFYEQYF. The CDR3 DNA reads as TGTGCCAGCCAAGACACGGTAGGCTTCTACGAGCAGTACTTC.

This clone is a singleton in its sample. The J gene is TRBJ1-5, the V gene TRBV27; 9 bases line up with TRBD1. CDR1 is MNHEY, CDR2 SMNVEV, per germline (reference sequence). The CDR3 spans 15 residues. The J segment lost 2 bases and the V segment lost 7 bases, leaving 6 bases of the junction unmatched. As DNA, the CDR3 is TGTGCCAGCAACCCACAGGGGGCTGGCAATCAGCCCCAGCATTTT. It codes for CASNPQGAGNQPQHF.

The rearrangement joins TRBV7-8 to TRBJ2-1; 9 nucleotides match TRBD2. The trim removed 2 bases at V and 3 bases at J, leaving 5 bases unmatched. CDR1 and CDR2 (germline): SGHVS, FQNEAQ. The CDR3 is 16 residues long. The CDR3 loop reads CASSLLAGRGYNEQFF. For the CDR3, the DNA is TGTGCCAGCAGCTTACTAGCGGGGAGGGGCTACAATGAGCAGTTCTTC.

V is TRBV5-3 and J is TRBJ2-1; TRBD1 agrees at 10 bases. TRBV5-3 carries the ORF label, with uncertain function. Trimming at V came to 4 bases and at J to 8 bases, leaving 9 bases not matched to a gene. This CDR3 has 15 residues. As DNA, the CDR3 is TGTGCCAGAAGCCCCCCGGGACAGGGGCTGTATGAGCAGTTCTTC. It encodes CARSPPGQGLYEQFF.

In nucleotides, the CDR3 is TGCGCCAGCAGCTTGGCGGGACTAGCGGCAAACGAGCAGTACTTC. Translation: CASSLAGLAANEQYF. This rearrangement joins TRBV5-1 to TRBJ2-7; 11 positions agree with TRBD2. Looked up from germline, CDR1 is SGHRS and CDR2 is YFSETQ. The V and J ends lost 0 bases and 5 bases, in that order; junction bases with no gene match: 4. The CDR3 has 15 residues.

A note on this clone: Other nucleotide sequences from this sample produce the same CDR3. The chain has TRBV10-1 and TRBJ1-2; a weak D match, TRBD1 (6 bases). The CDR3 sequence is 13 residues long. The V gene's germline CDR1 is WNHNN and CDR2 SYGVQD (reference sequence). V lost 3 bases, J lost 4 bases, and 9 bases lay in between. The CDR3 sequence is CASSEGTSYGYTF. In DNA, the CDR3 is TGCGCCAGCAGTGAAGGGACATCCTATGGCTACACCTTC.

This clone was seen a handful of times. The genes are TRBV7-3 and TRBJ2-1; 7 bases fit TRBD2. CDR3 length: 15 residues. V trimming: 4 bases; J trimming: 3 bases; junction bases outside the gene matches: 6. Germline CDR1 is SGHTA and CDR2 is FQGTGA. The CDR3 sequence is CASSSLAENYNEQFF. CDR3 DNA: TGTGCCAGCAGCTCCCTAGCGGAGAACTACAATGAGCAGTTCTTC.

V gene TRBV7-2 combines with J gene TRBJ1-2; maybe TRBD1 (5 bases). The CDR3 consists of 13 residues. V was clipped by 3 bases and J by 8 bases, with 13 bases between them. Germline V gene lookup returns CDR1 SGHTA and CDR2 FQGNSA. The CDR3 bases are TGTGCCAGCAGCTTTTCGGGACTTCAGGGCTACACCTTC. Its translation: CASSFSGLQGYTF.

The chain recombines TRBV7-2 with TRBJ2-7, with 10 bases aligning to TRBD2. V lost 6 bases, J lost 6 bases, and 11 bases stayed unmatched. Per germline, CDR1 SGHTA and CDR2 FQGNSA. This CDR3 has 15 amino acids. CDR3 sequence: CASSSNRAGGGEQYF. In DNA form, the CDR3 reads TGTGCCAGCAGTTCCAACCGAGCGGGAGGGGGCGAGCAGTACTTC.

The rearrangement joins TRBV7-2 to TRBJ2-5, with TRBD2 identical over 9 bases. The CDR3 contains 14 residues. The V gene end was trimmed by 10 bases and the J gene end by 0 bases; junction bases not matched to a gene: 6. Per the germline V gene, CDR1 is SGHTA and CDR2 is FQGNSA. CDR3 in DNA: TGTGCCACCCCGACTAGCGGACACCAAGAGACCCAGTACTTC. Amino acid sequence: CATPTSGHQETQYF.

The chain's CDR3 is CASSYRDRGPNSYEQYF. The DNA of the CDR3 is TGTGCCAGTAGTTACCGGGACAGGGGGCCTAACTCCTACGAGCAGTACTTC. This chain connects TRBV19 to TRBJ2-7; 12 bases are a match to TRBD1. The V segment lost 5 bases and the J segment 0 bases; nucleotides outside the gene matches: 8. From germline, CDR1 is LNHDA and CDR2 SQIVND (reference sequence). The CDR3 contains 17 residues. Variable domain in full (rest from reference TRBV19 and TRBJ2-7): DGGITQSPKYLFRKEGQNVTLSCEQNLNHDAMYWYRQDPGQGLRLIYYSQIVNDFQKGDIAEGYSVSREKKESFPLTVTSAQKNPTAFYLCASSYRDRGPNSYEQYFGPGTRLTVT.

This clone occurred once. The V call is TRBV19, the J call TRBJ2-5, with D possibly TRBD2 on 5 matching bases. Trimming removed 4 bases at V and 4 bases at J, with 10 bases between. The CDR3 has 13 amino acids. Germline CDR1 is LNHDA and CDR2 is SQIVND (reference sequence). The CDR3 sequence: CASSNSGLETQYF. CDR3 sequence (DNA): TGTGCCAGTAGTAACTCCGGACTAGAGACCCAGTACTTC.

The chain recombines TRBV19 with TRBJ1-1; D is perhaps TRBD1 (6 bases). This CDR3 is 14 amino acids long. Trimming stripped 5 bases from V and 6 bases from J, with 16 bases between. In germline, CDR1 is LNHDA, CDR2 SQIVND (reference sequence). CDR3 sequence (DNA): TGTGCCAGTAGTTTTTACCAGGGGTGGCCTGAAGCTTTCTTT. It codes for CASSFYQGWPEAFF.

The chain carries TRBV4-1 and TRBJ2-2, with D possibly TRBD1 on 6 matching bases. The CDR3 spans 14 residues. Trimming stripped 3 bases from V and 6 bases from J, with 11 bases between. Germline loops: CDR1 MGHRA, CDR2 YSYEKL. This CDR3 is CASSQEAGAGELFF. For the CDR3, the DNA is TGCGCCAGCAGCCAGGAGGCAGGGGCCGGGGAGCTGTTTTTT.

This rearrangement joins TRBV4-1 to TRBJ1-1; 10 bases align to TRBD1. CDR3 size: 14 residues. Per the germline V gene, CDR1 is MGHRA and CDR2 is YSYEKL. Trimming removed 4 bases from V and 8 bases from J; junction bases left unmatched: 7. As DNA, the CDR3 is TGCGCCAGCAGCCTAGGGACAGGGGTGCCCGAAGCTTTCTTT. Protein: CASSLGTGVPEAFF.

The rearrangement joins TRBV5-1 to TRBJ1-1, with a weak D call TRBD1 (5 bases). The V gene's germline CDR1 is SGHRS and CDR2 YFSETQ. V dropped 5 bases and J dropped 0 bases, with 20 bases sitting between them. This CDR3 is 17 amino acids long. CDR3: CASRPLGREGMNTEAFF. The CDR3 region has the DNA TGCGCCAGCAGGCCCCTCGGCAGGGAAGGAATGAACACTGAAGCTTTCTTT.

The chain uses TRBV6-1 and TRBJ1-1; TRBD1 might be the D (5 bases). The germline V gene encodes CDR1 MNHNS and CDR2 SASEGT. The CDR3 length is 12 residues. Trimming cost V 4 bases and J 11 bases, with 14 bases left between them. The CDR3: CASSAYGDYAFF. The CDR3 DNA reads TGTGCCAGCAGTGCCTATGGGGACTATGCTTTCTTT.

The gene calls are TRBV7-8 and TRBJ2-3; 9 positions match TRBD2. The CDR3 loop spans 17 amino acids. Germline trimming cut 2 bases from V and 0 bases from J; bases unmatched to any gene: 6. Germline V gene sequence: CDR1 SGHVS, CDR2 FQNEAQ. CDR3 region: CASSLSGLAGSTDTQYF. CDR3 in DNA: TGTGCCAGCAGCTTATCTGGGCTAGCGGGAAGCACAGATACGCAGTATTTT.

This rearrangement joins TRBV4-1 to TRBJ2-7; tentative D call: TRBD1 (6 bases). Germline CDR1 is MGHRA and CDR2 is YSYEKL. This CDR3 has 16 residues. The V gene lost 0 bases and the J gene lost 2 bases, with 14 bases spanning the gap. The CDR3 coding sequence is TGCGCCAGCAGCCAAGACAACAGGGCCTCTACCTACGAGCAGTACTTC. Its protein product is CASSQDNRASTYEQYF.

The chain joins TRBV28 to TRBJ1-5; D not certain. Per germline, CDR1 MDHEN and CDR2 SYDVKM. The CDR3 covers 13 residues. V lost 6 bases and J lost 5, with 11 bases in between. In nucleotides, the CDR3 is TGTGCCAGCAGCCCGACTACAGATCAGCCCCAGCATTTT. This gives the protein CASSPTTDQPQHF.

The sample holds one count of this clone. V gene TRBV21-1 combines with J gene TRBJ2-7; no check of the table's D call, TRBD1, against the DNA was made. TRBV21-1 is termed a pseudogene. This CDR3 has 17 residues. The CDR3: CASSKGGAGQGTYEQYF. The CDR3 bases are TGTGCCAGCAGCAAAGGAGGGGCGGGACAGGGTACCTACGAGCAGTACTTC.

The chain is built from TRBV5-1 and TRBJ1-1; possible D gene TRBD1, 6 bases. Germline V gene data show CDR1 as SGHRS and CDR2 as YFSETQ. The V end lost 0 bases, the J end lost 3 bases, and 12 bases lay between the germline ends. This CDR3 has 15 residues. The CDR3 loop reads CASSLGQVEDTEAFF. For the CDR3, the DNA is TGCGCCAGCAGCTTGGGACAGGTGGAAGACACTGAAGCTTTCTTT.

The chain recombines TRBV5-8 with TRBJ2-5; the D gene is possibly TRBD1 (6 bases). Matching the DNA end better, TRBJ2-7 makes the J call doubtful. Per the germline V gene, CDR1 is SGHTS and CDR2 is YDEGEE. The length of the CDR3 is 17 residues. Here the CDR3 reads CASIEILEGHKAYEQYF. Here the CDR3 DNA reads TGTGCCAGCATAGAAATTTTAGAGGGACATAAGGCTTACGAGCAGTACTTC.

This clone was seen only once. One end of the junction does not line up with germline, which may come from a read error. The chain employs TRBV9 and TRBJ2-2, with 13 bases identical to TRBD2. The CDR3 totals 16 residues. CDR1 is SGDLS and CDR2 is YYNGEE in the germline V gene. The chain's CDR3 is CASSPRLAGGAGGLFF. In DNA, the CDR3 is TGTGCCAGCAGCCCCCGACTAGCGGGAGGCGCGGGGGGGCTGTTTTTT. The complete variable domain, with remaining parts taken from reference TRBV9 and TRBJ2-2, reads DSGVTQTPKHLITATGQRVTLRCSPRSGDLSVYWYQQSLDQGLQFLIQYYNGEERAKGNILERFSAQQFPDLHSELNLSSLELGDSALYFCASSPRLAGGAGGLFFGEGSRLTVL.

This clone was counted a single time. The V call is TRBV6-5, the J call TRBJ2-3; 9 positions match TRBD2. V gave up 6 bases and J gave up 0 bases; unmatched junction bases: 1. The CDR3 extends over 14 amino acids. From germline, CDR1 is MNHEY and CDR2 SVGAGI. The CDR3: CASRTSGSTDTQYF. DNA for the CDR3: TGTGCCAGCAGAACTAGCGGGAGCACAGATACGCAGTATTTT.

The chain carries TRBV13 and TRBJ2-7, with D perhaps TRBD1 (5 bases). The CDR3 sequence is 17 residues long. The V gene lost 5 bases and the J gene lost 0 bases, with 20 bases spanning the gap. Germline CDR1 PRHDT, CDR2 FYEKMQ (reference sequence). The CDR3 sequence is CASSVGQGLLSSYEQYF. The CDR3 nucleotides read TGTGCCAGCAGCGTCGGACAAGGATTACTTAGCTCCTACGAGCAGTACTTC.

Turning to this clone: A read error may be the cause here, since a much bigger clone is one base away. This chain uses TRBV7-9 with TRBJ2-7, with 10 positions matching TRBD1. The CDR3 runs 14 residues. The V gene end was trimmed by 5 bases and the J gene end by 3 bases; junction bases not matched to a gene: 4. Per germline, CDR1 SEHNR and CDR2 FQNEAQ (reference sequence). In DNA form, the CDR3 reads TGTGCCAGCAGCCTCGGGACAGGGGTCTACGAGCAGTACTTC. The encoded protein is CASSLGTGVYEQYF.